The 3 T cell receptor beta chains in this list originate from one sample, sequenced in a study of T-cell memory formation after mild COVID-19. TCRdb called the 5' RACE reads again in MiXCR, with one record for every CDR3 protein. Here the sample spans approximately 490,000 distinct CDR3 sequences, around 20% being singletons. The sequenced material came from PBMCs or a T cell subset sorted from them (not recorded which). The receptors stem from an adult woman who had mild COVID-19 (a few samples of this study predate the infection). Cell type and time point are not known.

The V and J genes are TRBV4-1 and TRBJ2-1, with 8 bases fitting TRBD2. This CDR3 is 15 amino acids long. Germline-derived CDR1 and CDR2 are MGHRA and YSYEKL. The trim removed 1 base at V and 11 bases at J, leaving 10 bases unmatched. The CDR3 region is CASSQGEVIAGKQFF. CDR3 sequence (DNA): TGCGCCAGCAGCCAAGGCGAGGTGATAGCGGGAAAGCAGTTCTTC.

J is TRBJ1-2 and V is TRBV6-5; TRBD1 agrees at 10 bases. J lost 4 bases, V lost 6 bases, and 5 bases had no gene match. The CDR3 has 14 residues. Germline V gene data show CDR1 as MNHEY and CDR2 as SVGAGI. For the CDR3, the DNA is TGTGCCAGCAGACCGGACAGGGGGTCCTATGGCTACACCTTC. Protein: CASRPDRGSYGYTF.

This clonotype appeared many times. The V gene is TRBV15, the J gene TRBJ2-1; TRBD2 matches at 8 bases. Germline loops: CDR1 LNHNV, CDR2 YYDKDF (reference sequence). V lost 1 base and J lost 7; bases outside the gene matches: 3. The CDR3 has 14 residues. The CDR3 here is CATSRVGRGNEQFF. The CDR3 nucleotides are TGTGCCACCAGCAGAGTCGGGAGGGGGAATGAGCAGTTCTTC.